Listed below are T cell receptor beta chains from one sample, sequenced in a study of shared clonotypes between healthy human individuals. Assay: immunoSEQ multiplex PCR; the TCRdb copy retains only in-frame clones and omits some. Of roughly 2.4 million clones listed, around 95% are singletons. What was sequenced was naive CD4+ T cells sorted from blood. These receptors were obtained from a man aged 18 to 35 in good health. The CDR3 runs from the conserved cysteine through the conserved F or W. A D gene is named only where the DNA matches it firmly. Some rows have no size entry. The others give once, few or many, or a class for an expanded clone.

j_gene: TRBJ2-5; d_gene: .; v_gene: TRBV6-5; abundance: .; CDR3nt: TGTGCCAGCAGTTACTCGAACCAGGGCGGGGAGACCCAGTACTTC; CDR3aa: CASSYSNQGGETQYF
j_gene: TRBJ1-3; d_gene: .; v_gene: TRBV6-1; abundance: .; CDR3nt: TGTGTCAGCAGTGGAGAGAGCTCTGGAAACACCATATATTTT; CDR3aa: CVSSGESSGNTIYF
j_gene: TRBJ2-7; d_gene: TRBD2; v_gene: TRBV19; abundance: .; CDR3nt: TGTGCCAGTAGTCGTGCGGGGGGGATACTCTCCTACGAGCAGTACTTC; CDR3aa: CASSRAGGILSYEQYF
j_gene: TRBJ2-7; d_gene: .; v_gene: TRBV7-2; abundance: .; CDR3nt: TGTGCCAGCAGCTTATTTGTTCAGGGTTTCTACGAGCAGTACTTC; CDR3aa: CASSLFVQGFYEQYF
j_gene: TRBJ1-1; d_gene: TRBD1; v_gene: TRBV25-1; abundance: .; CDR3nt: TGTGCCAGTCAACCCGCCGGGACAGGCGGCTTAGGGGCTTTCTTT; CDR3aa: CASQPAGTGGLGAFF
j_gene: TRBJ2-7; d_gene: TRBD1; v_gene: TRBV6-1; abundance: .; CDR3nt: TGTGCCAGCAGTGAATCCCCTCTAACAGGGGGAAACTACGAGCAGTACTTC; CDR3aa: CASSESPLTGGNYEQYF
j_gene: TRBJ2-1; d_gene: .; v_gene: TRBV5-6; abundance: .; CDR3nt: TGTGCCAGCAGCTTTACTGATGAGCAGTTCTTC; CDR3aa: CASSFTDEQFF
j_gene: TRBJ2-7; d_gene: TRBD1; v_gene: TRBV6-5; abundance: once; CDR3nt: TGTGCCACGAGACAGGGGAGCTCCTACGAGCAGTACTTC; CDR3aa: CATRQGSSYEQYF
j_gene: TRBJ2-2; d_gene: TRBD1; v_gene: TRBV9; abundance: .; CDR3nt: TGTGCCAGCAGCGTAGGGACAGGGGTAGGCGGGGAGCTGTTTTTT; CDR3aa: CASSVGTGVGGELFF
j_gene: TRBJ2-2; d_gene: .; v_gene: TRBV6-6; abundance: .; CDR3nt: TGTGCCAGCAAACCAGGGGACACCGGGGAGCTGTTTTTT; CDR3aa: CASKPGDTGELFF
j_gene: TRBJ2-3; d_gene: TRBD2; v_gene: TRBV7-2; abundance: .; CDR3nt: TGTGCCAGCAGCTACCTGTTGTCTAGCGGGAGGCGCGCAGATACGCAGTATTTT; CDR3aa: CASSYLLSSGRRADTQYF
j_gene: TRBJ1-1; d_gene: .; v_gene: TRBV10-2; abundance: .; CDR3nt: TGCGCCAGCAGTGCCCTCAACAGGGTGGGGGGGAACACTGAAGCTTTCTTT; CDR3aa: CASSALNRVGGNTEAFF
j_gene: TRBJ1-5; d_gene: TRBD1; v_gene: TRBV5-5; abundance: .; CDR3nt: TGTGCCAGCAGCTTCGACAGGGATCAGCCCCAGCATTTT; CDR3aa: CASSFDRDQPQHF
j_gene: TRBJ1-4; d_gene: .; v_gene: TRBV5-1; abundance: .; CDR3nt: TGCGCCAGCAGCATAGACAGCACAACTAATGAAAAACTGTTTTTT; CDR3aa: CASSIDSTTNEKLFF
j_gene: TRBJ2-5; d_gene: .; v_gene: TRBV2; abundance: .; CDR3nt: TGTGCCAGCAGTAGACTGGCGGGGTTGGAGACCCAGTACTTC; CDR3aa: CASSRLAGLETQYF
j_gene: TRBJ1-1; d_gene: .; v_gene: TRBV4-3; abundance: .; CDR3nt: TGCGCCAGCAGCCAAGTGGGGGGCACTGAAGCTTTCTTT; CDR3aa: CASSQVGGTEAFF
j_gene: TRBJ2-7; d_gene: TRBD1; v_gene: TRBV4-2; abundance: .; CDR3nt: TGTGCCAGCAGCCAACACCGGGACAGCACCTACGAGCAGTACTTC; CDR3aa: CASSQHRDSTYEQYF
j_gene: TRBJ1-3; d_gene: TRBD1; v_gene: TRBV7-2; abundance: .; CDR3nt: TGTGCCAGCAGCGTACAAACAGGGGTCTCTGGAAACACCATATATTTT; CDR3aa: CASSVQTGVSGNTIYF